This TCR beta chain was retrieved from a study of CD8 T cells in ankylosing spondylitis (dated by TCRdb to the late 2010s). Background for the entire study: To find TCR variants linked to disease, the study profiled T cell receptor beta repertoires in ankylosing spondylitis patients and healthy donors. The whole study cohort included over a hundred healthy donors and over 20 ankylosing spondylitis patients. Peripheral blood samples were taken, and synovial fluid was additionally collected from ankylosing spondylitis patients. The paper as a whole reports these results and caveats: Blood from ankylosing spondylitis patients appeared to be characterized by a TCR beta motif composed of about 8 highly homologous amino acid variants. In peripheral blood, the disease-linked clones were found at relatively low frequencies and had a CD8+ phenotype. Some TCR beta motif variants had previously been reported in synovial fluid and blood of reactive arthritis patients, which suggested common disease-initiation mechanisms. Significant enrichment of the disease-linked clones was reported in matched synovial fluid samples from ankylosing spondylitis patients.

This clonotype was detected only a few times. There is no known antigen for this receptor. Per-nucleotide qualities are absent, and no much larger clonotype sits a single base away. The CDR3 covers 14 residues, taking in both the cysteine and the phenylalanine. Solely the CDR3 DNA is kept, with 42 bases framed from the first base. V drops 3 bases and J drops 8 bases, leaving 16 bases in between. TCRdb shows the sequencer as Illumina HiSeq 2500. TCR beta libraries were prepared by quantitative 5'-RACE with molecular barcodes. The original methods were these. To identify disease-linked TCR variants, a new computational method was used, one built on a probabilistic model of VDJ rearrangement. TCRdb trimmed public reads at Q25 via fastp, called clones via MiXCR and kept in-frame beta chains. All rows with the same CDR3 protein become a single entry with the most common DNA and genes. The V and J calls, along with clone size, are taken from TCRdb and not from the paper's own processing. This sample lists 390,000 or so distinct CDR3 sequences; approximately 20% were detected once. The top ten constitute 16% of the sample.

The sample consisted of blood, either unsorted or a sorted T cell fraction (not recorded which). This receptor was identified in a male donor with ankylosing spondylitis. The chain employs TRBV12-3 or TRBV12-4 and TRBJ1-2; the D gene is not confidently resolved. The DNA sequence is given as TGTGCCAGCAGTTTTTATCCATCCCAAGGCGGCTACACCTTC. This translates into CASSFYPSQGGYTF.